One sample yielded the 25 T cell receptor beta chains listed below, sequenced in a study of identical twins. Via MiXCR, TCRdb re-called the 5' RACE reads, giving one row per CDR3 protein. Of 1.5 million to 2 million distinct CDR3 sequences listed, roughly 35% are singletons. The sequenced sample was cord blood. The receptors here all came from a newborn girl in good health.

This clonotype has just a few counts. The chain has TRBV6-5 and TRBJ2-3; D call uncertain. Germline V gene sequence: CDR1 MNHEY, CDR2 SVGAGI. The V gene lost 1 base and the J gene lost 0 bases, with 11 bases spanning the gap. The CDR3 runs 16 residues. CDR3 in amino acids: CASSYWLPKSTDTQYF. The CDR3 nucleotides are TGTGCCAGCAGTTACTGGCTACCAAAAAGCACAGATACGCAGTATTTT.

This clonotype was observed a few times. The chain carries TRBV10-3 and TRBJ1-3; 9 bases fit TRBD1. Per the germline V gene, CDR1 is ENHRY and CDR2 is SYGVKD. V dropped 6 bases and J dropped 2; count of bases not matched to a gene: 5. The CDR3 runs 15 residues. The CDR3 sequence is CAISQGQGPGNTIYF. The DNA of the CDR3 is TGTGCCATCAGCCAGGGACAGGGCCCTGGAAACACCATATATTTT.

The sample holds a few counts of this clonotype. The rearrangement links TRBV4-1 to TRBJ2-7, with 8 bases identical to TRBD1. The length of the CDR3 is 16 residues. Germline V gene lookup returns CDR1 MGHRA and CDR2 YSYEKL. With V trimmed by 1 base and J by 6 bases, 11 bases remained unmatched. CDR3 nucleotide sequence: TGCGCCAGCAGCCAAGTGGCGGCCAGGGGGCCCATCGAGCAGTACTTC. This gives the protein CASSQVAARGPIEQYF.

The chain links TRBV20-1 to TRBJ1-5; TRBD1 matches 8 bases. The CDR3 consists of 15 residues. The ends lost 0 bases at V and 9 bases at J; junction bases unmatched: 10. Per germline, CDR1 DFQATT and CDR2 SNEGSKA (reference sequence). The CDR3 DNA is TGCAGTGCTAGAGATCCTTGGACAGGGTATCGGCCCCAGCATTTT. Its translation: CSARDPWTGYRPQHF.

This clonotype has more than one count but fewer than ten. This chain's CDR3 is CASNVWSSSYEQYF. As DNA, the CDR3 is TGTGCCAGCAACGTGTGGAGCAGCTCCTACGAGCAGTACTTC. The chain combines TRBV5-5 with TRBJ2-7, with no clear D. The germline V gene has CDR1 SGHKS and CDR2 YYEKEE (reference sequence). The CDR3 runs 14 residues. V was trimmed by 6 bases and J by 0 bases, leaving 13 bases between them.

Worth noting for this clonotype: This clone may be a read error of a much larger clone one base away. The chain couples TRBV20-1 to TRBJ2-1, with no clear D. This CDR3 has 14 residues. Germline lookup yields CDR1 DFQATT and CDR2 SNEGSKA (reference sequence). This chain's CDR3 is CSARFQIAYIEQFF. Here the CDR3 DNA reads TGCAGTGCTAGATTTCAGATAGCCTACATTGAGCAGTTCTTC.

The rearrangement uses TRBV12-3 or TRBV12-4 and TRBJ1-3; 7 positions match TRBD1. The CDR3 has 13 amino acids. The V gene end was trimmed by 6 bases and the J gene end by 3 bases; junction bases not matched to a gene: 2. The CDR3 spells CASRQGNGNTIYF. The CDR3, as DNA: TGTGCCAGCAGACAGGGGAATGGAAACACCATATATTTT.

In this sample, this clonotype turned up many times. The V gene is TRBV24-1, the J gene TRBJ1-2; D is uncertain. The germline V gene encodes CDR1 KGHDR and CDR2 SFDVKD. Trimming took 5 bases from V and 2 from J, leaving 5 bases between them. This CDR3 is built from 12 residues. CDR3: CATSAQNYGYTF. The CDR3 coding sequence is TGTGCCACCAGTGCACAAAACTATGGCTACACCTTC.

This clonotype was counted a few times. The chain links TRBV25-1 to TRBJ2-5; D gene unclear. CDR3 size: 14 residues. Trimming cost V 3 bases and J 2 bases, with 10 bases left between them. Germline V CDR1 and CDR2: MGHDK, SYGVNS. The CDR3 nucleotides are TGTGCCAGCAGTGATCTGGACGGTCAAGAGACCCAGTACTTC. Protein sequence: CASSDLDGQETQYF. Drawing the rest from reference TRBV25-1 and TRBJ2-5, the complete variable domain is EADIYQTPRYLVIGTGKKITLECSQTMGHDKMYWYQQDPGMELHLIHYSYGVNSTEKGDLSSESTVSRIRTEHFPLTLESARPSHTSQYLCASSDLDGQETQYFGPGTRLLVL.

CDR3 sequence: CASSLYTSGSLNEQFF. The CDR3 DNA reads as TGTGCCAGCAGCTTATACACTAGCGGGAGCTTAAATGAGCAGTTCTTC. The chain recombines TRBV13 with TRBJ2-1, with 11 bases lining up with TRBD2. V lost 2 bases and J lost 7; bases outside the gene matches: 7. CDR1 PRHDT and CDR2 FYEKMQ come from the germline V gene (reference sequence). This CDR3 spans 16 amino acids.

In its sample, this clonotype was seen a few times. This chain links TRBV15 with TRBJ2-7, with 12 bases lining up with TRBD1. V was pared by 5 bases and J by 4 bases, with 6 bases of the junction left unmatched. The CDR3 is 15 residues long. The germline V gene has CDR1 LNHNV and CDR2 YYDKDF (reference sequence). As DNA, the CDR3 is TGTGCCACCAGCGGAACGGGACAGGGGGCGTACGAGCAGTACTTC. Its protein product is CATSGTGQGAYEQYF.

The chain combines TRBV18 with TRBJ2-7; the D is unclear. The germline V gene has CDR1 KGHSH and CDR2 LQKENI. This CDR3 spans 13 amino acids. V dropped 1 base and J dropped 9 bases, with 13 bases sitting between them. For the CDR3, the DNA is TGTGCCAGCTCACCACGACCAACGGAAGTGCAGTACTTC. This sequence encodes CASSPRPTEVQYF.

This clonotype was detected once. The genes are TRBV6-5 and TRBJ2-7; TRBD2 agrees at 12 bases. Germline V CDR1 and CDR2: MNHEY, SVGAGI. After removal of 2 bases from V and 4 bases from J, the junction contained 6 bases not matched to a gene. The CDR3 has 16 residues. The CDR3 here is CASSYPGLAGKYEQYF. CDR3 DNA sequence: TGTGCCAGCAGTTACCCAGGACTAGCGGGAAAATACGAGCAGTACTTC.

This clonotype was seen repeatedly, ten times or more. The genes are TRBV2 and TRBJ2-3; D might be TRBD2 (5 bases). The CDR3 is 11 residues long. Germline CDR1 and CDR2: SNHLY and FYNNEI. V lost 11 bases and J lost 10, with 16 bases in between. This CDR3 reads CARGLGLAQYF. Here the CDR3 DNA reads TGTGCCCGCGGACTTGGTTTGGCGCAGTATTTT.

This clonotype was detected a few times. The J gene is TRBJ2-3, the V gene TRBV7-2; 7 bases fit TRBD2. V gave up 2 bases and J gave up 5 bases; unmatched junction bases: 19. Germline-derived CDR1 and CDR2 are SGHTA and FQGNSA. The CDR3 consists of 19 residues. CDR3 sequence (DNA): TGTGCCAGCAGCTTACGGTCAGCGGGGCCATCCCAATGGATAGATACGCAGTATTTT. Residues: CASSLRSAGPSQWIDTQYF.

CDR3 sequence: CASSRKAGVTYNEQYF. The DNA for the CDR3 is TGTGCCAGCAGCCGGAAAGCGGGAGTTACCTACAATGAGCAGTACTTC. The rearrangement uses TRBV27 and TRBJ2-5; 8 bases map to TRBD2. Germline trimming cut 6 bases from V and 11 bases from J; bases unmatched to any gene: 20. The CDR3 totals 16 residues. Germline assignment: CDR1 MNHEY and CDR2 SMNVEV (reference sequence).

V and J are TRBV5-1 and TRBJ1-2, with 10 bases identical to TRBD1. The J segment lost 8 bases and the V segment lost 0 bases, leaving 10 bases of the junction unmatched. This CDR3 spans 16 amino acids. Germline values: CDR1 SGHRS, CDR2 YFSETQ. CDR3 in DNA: TGCGCCAGCAGCTTGGGGAGACAGGGGGCAGCTTTCGGCTACACCTTC. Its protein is CASSLGRQGAAFGYTF. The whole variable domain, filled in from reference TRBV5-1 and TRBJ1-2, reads KAGVTQTPRYLIKTRGQQVTLSCSPISGHRSVSWYQQTPGQGLQFLFEYFSETQRNKGNFPGRFSGRQFSNSRSEMNVSTLELGDSALYLCASSLGRQGAAFGYTFGSGTRLTVV.

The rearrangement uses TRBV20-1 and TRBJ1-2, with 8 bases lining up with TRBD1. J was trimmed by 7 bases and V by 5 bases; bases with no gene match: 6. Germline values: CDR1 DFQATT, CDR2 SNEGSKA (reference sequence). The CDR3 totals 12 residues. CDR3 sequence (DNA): TGCAGTGCTTCAGACAGGGGAACTGGCTACACCTTC. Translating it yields CSASDRGTGYTF.

DNA for the CDR3: TGTGCCAGCAGCCGGTCAGACCTCGGGGAGCAGTTCTTC. Encoded protein: CASSRSDLGEQFF. The genes are TRBV12-3 or TRBV12-4 and TRBJ2-1; D unresolved. The CDR3 totals 13 residues. V was clipped by 6 bases and J by 10 bases, with 16 bases between them.

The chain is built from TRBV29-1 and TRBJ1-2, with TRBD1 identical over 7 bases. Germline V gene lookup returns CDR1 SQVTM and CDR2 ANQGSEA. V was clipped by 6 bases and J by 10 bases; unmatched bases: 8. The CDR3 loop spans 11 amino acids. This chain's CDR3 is CSVRQGKDYTF. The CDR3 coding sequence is TGCAGCGTCCGACAGGGAAAGGACTACACCTTC.

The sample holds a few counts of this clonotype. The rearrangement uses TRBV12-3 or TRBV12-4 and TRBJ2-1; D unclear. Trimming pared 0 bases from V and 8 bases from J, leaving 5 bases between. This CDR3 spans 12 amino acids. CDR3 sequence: CASSLAWDEQFF. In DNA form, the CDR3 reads TGTGCCAGCAGTTTAGCCTGGGATGAGCAGTTCTTC.

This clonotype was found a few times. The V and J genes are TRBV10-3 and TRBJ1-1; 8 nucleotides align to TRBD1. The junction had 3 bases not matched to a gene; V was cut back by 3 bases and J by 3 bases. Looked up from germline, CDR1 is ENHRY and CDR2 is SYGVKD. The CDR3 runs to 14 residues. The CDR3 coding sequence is TGTGCCATCAGTGACAGGGGGCAGGACACTGAAGCTTTCTTT. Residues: CAISDRGQDTEAFF.

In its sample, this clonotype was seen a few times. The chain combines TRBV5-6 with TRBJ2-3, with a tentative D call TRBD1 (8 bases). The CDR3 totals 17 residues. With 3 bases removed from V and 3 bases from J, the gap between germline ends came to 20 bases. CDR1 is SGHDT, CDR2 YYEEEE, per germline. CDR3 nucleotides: TGTGCCAGCAGCTCACGGGTATACAGGGGGGGAACAGATACGCAGTATTTT. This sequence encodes CASSSRVYRGGTDTQYF. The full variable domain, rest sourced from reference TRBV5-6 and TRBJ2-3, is DAGVTQSPTHLIKTRGQQVTLRCSPKSGHDTVSWYQQALGQGPQFIFQYYEEEERQRGNFPDRFSGHQFPNYSSELNVNALLLGDSALYLCASSSRVYRGGTDTQYFGPGTRLTVL.

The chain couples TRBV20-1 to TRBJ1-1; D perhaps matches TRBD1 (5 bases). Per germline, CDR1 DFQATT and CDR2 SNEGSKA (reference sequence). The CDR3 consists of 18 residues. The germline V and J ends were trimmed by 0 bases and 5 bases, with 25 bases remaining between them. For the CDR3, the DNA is TGCAGTGCTAGAGATCTTCAGAGCAATCTAGGGGTGCGGACTGAAGCTTTCTTT. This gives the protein CSARDLQSNLGVRTEAFF.

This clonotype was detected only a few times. This CDR3 is CSPARDLKTQYF. The CDR3 DNA reads as TGCAGTCCGGCACGGGATTTGAAGACCCAGTACTTC. The chain couples TRBV20-1 to TRBJ2-7; tentatively, D is TRBD2 (5 bases). The end of the DNA aligns better with TRBJ2-5, so the J call may be wrong. CDR3 size: 12 residues. The V gene's germline CDR1 is DFQATT and CDR2 SNEGSKA (reference sequence).